The source of this TCR beta chain is a study of Ad26.COV2.S vaccination and SARS-CoV-2 variants. In the study overall: Recipients of Ad26.COV2.S got it intramuscularly, once or twice 56 days apart.

This clone was recorded only once. Its specificity is unknown. Clones were sequenced by immunoSEQ multiplex PCR, and TCRdb holds only the in-frame ones, with some missing. The data show about 400,000 clones, 92% seen once. The sample's treatment: 15 to 20 received Ad26.COV2.S at low or high dose, single or two shots; 5 received placebo; per-sample allocation not given. Sampling was performed 63 days after the first vaccine or placebo injection. An adult aged 18-55 years in Boston served as the donor. What was given as vaccine was an Ad26 vector encoding Wuhan-strain SARS-CoV-2 spike. Germline V gene data show CDR1 as SGHKS and CDR2 as YYEKEE (reference sequence). The CDR3 is 13 residues long. V dropped 3 bases and J dropped 3; count of bases not matched to a gene: 1. Overall study findings and caveats: Quantification of TCR breadth and depth may have yielded underestimates of total T cell responses.

The sample here was peripheral blood, taken in a trial of Ad26.COV2.S vaccine versus placebo. The source of this sequence is a person aged 18-60 years who received the Ad26.COV2.S COVID-19 vaccine or a placebo. The V gene is TRBV5-5, the J gene TRBJ2-7; 9 bases are a match to TRBD1. Here the CDR3 DNA reads TGTGCCAGCAGCTGGGGACAGGGCTACGAGCAGTACTTC. As protein: CASSWGQGYEQYF.